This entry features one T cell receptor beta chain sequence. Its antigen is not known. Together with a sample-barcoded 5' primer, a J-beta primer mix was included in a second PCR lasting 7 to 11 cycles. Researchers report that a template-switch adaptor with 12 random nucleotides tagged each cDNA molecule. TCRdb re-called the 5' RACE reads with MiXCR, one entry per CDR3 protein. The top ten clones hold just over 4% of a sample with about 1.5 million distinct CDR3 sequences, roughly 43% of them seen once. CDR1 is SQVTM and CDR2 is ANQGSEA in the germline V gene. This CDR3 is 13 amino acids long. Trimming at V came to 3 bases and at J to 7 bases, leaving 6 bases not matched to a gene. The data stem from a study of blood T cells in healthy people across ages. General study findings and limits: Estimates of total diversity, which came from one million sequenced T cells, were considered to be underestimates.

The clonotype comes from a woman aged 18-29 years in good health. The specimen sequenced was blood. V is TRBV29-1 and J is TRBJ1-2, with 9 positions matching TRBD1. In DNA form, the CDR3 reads TGCAGCGTTGACGGCACAGGGGGCCCTGGCTACACCTTC. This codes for CSVDGTGGPGYTF.